Each of the 18 T cell receptor beta chains below was sequenced from the same sample in a study of blood T cells in healthy people across ages. A second PCR of 7 to 11 cycles used a sample-barcoded 5' primer and a J-beta primer mix. One entry per CDR3 protein results from TCRdb running MiXCR on the 5' RACE reads. The repertoire holds 720,000 or so distinct CDR3 sequences, with roughly 43% as singletons. What was sequenced was blood. The receptors were sampled from a man aged 80 or over in good health.

The rearrangement joins TRBV12-3 or TRBV12-4 to TRBJ1-5, with D perhaps matching TRBD1 (5 bases). Trimming took off 5 bases at V and 2 bases at J, with 13 bases between the two ends. The CDR3 consists of 15 residues. The CDR3 DNA reads TGTGCCAGCAGTGGAGGAACAGGCGGCAATCAGCCCCAGCATTTT. Its protein is CASSGGTGGNQPQHF.

This sequence joins TRBV5-1 and TRBJ2-5; 14 nucleotides line up with TRBD2. Per the germline V gene, CDR1 is SGHRS and CDR2 is YFSETQ. The V gene end was trimmed by 4 bases and the J gene end by 5 bases; junction bases not matched to a gene: 16. This CDR3 has 19 residues. The CDR3 reads CASSLPTGTSGRQLETQYF. CDR3 in DNA: TGCGCCAGCAGCCTCCCAACCGGGACTAGCGGGAGACAACTGGAGACCCAGTACTTC.

This clonotype has only a few counts. The genes are TRBV12-5 and TRBJ2-3; D is ambiguous. Trimming pared 7 bases from V and 1 base from J, leaving 12 bases between. Per the germline V gene, CDR1 is LGHNT and CDR2 is FRNRAP. The CDR3 is 14 residues long. DNA of the CDR3: TGTGCTAGTGTCCCAGGCACCGGCACAGATACGCAGTATTTT. Its protein product is CASVPGTGTDTQYF.

On this clonotype itself: The junction departs from the called germline gene at one end, perhaps through a read error. J is TRBJ2-3 and V is TRBV6-1; D is ambiguous. The CDR3 extends over 15 amino acids. Germline assignment: CDR1 MNHNS and CDR2 SASEGT. CDR3 sequence reads: CASSAVGASTDTQDF. The CDR3, as DNA: TGTGCCAGCAGTGCGGTGGGCGCGAGCACAGATACGCAGGATTTT.

This clonotype has a handful of counts. This chain uses TRBV5-1 with TRBJ2-1; 7 nucleotides align to TRBD2. Trimming took 4 bases from V and 5 from J; bases not matched to a gene: 12. The CDR3 totals 16 residues. Per germline, CDR1 SGHRS and CDR2 YFSETQ. CDR3 bases: TGCGCCAGCAGCACCACCGGGACTACCGTAAACAATGAGCAGTTCTTC. Translating gives CASSTTGTTVNNEQFF.

The chain joins TRBV19 to TRBJ2-3, with D perhaps given as TRBD1 or TRBD2 (6 bases each). V was clipped by 6 bases and J by 6 bases, with 16 bases between them. Germline V CDR1 and CDR2: LNHDA, SQIVND (reference sequence). This CDR3 has 14 residues. Here the CDR3 DNA reads TGTGCCAGTAGGAGGGGGGAGAGAATGGATACGCAGTATTTT. This translates into CASRRGERMDTQYF.

The chain uses TRBV6-6 and TRBJ1-2; 7 positions agree with TRBD1. The germline gives CDR1 MNHNY, CDR2 SVGAGI (reference sequence). Germline trimming cut 0 bases from V and 7 bases from J; bases unmatched to any gene: 5. The CDR3 is made up of 14 amino acids. The DNA for the CDR3 is TGTGCCAGCAGTTACTCGAGGGACAGCGGTGGCTACACCTTC. Its protein is CASSYSRDSGGYTF.

A note on this clonotype: The junction differs from germline at one of its ends, possibly a read error. The rearrangement joins TRBV20-1 to TRBJ2-3, with TRBD2 matching over 8 bases. The CDR3 is made up of 16 amino acids. Germline assignment: CDR1 DFQATT and CDR2 SNEGSKA (reference sequence). CDR3 DNA sequence: TGCGGTGCTAGGGCAGACTTGACTAGCGGCACAGATACGCAGTATTTT. Amino acid sequence: CGARADLTSGTDTQYF.

The chain has TRBV9 and TRBJ2-7; 10 nucleotides line up with TRBD1. CDR1 and CDR2 from the germline V gene are SGDLS and YYNGEE. This CDR3 has 14 amino acids. J lost 6 bases, V lost 4 bases, and 7 bases had no gene match. The CDR3 DNA follows: TGTGCCAGCAGCCTGGGACAGGGGATCAGCGAGCAGTACTTC. Translation gives CASSLGQGISEQYF. Full variable domain (remainder filled in from reference TRBV9 and TRBJ2-7): DSGVTQTPKHLITATGQRVTLRCSPRSGDLSVYWYQQSLDQGLQFLIQYYNGEERAKGNILERFSAQQFPDLHSELNLSSLELGDSALYFCASSLGQGISEQYFGPGTRLTVT.

This clonotype was seen ten or more times. This chain links TRBV30 with TRBJ2-6; D not certain. This CDR3 comprises 15 residues. Germline loops: CDR1 GTSNPN, CDR2 SVGIG (reference sequence). V was trimmed by 2 bases and J by 0 bases, leaving 8 bases between them. The CDR3: CAWSSEISGANVLTF. In nucleotides, the CDR3 is TGTGCCTGGAGTTCGGAAATCTCTGGGGCCAACGTCCTGACTTTC.

This chain joins TRBV29-1 and TRBJ2-3; D perhaps matches TRBD2 (6 bases). V was trimmed by 3 bases and J by 4 bases, leaving 20 bases between them. CDR1 SQVTM and CDR2 ANQGSEA come from the germline V gene. The CDR3 length is 16 residues. The CDR3 sequence: CSVDGAGNWHADTQYF. The CDR3 DNA is TGCAGCGTTGACGGAGCGGGTAATTGGCACGCAGATACGCAGTATTTT.

As concerns this clonotype: It is likely a read error, because the conserved phenylalanine at the end of the CDR3 is missing. V and J are TRBV11-1 and TRBJ2-1, with 12 bases matching TRBD2. The CDR3 runs 16 residues. Germline V lookup: CDR1 SGHAT, CDR2 FQDESV (reference sequence). V was pared by 5 bases and J by 9 bases, with 11 bases of the junction left unmatched. CDR3 nucleotide sequence: TGTGCCAGCAGCCCTATTCCTAGCGGGAGGGCCCTTGAGCAGTTCTTA. This sequence encodes CASSPIPSGRALEQFL.

The V gene is TRBV7-2, the J gene TRBJ2-7; TRBD1 agrees at 8 bases. Germline CDR1 and CDR2: SGHTA and FQGNSA. Trimming removed 4 bases from V and 4 bases from J; junction bases left unmatched: 6. There are 14 residues in the CDR3. CDR3 residues: CASSSRQGWYEQYF. DNA for the CDR3: TGTGCCAGCAGCTCCCGACAGGGGTGGTACGAGCAGTACTTC.

The V and J genes are TRBV20-1 and TRBJ1-5; a possible D gene is TRBD1 (5 bases). Germline-derived CDR1 and CDR2 are DFQATT and SNEGSKA (reference sequence). The CDR3 has 17 amino acids. The V and J ends lost 6 bases and 6 bases respectively, with 27 bases between them. The CDR3, as DNA: TGCAGTGCCCCCTCCGGCGGGGCGAACCTCGACCGTCAGCCCCAGCATTTT. Its translation: CSAPSGGANLDRQPQHF.

This clonotype was counted between two and nine times. The chain uses TRBV20-1 and TRBJ2-7, with 14 nucleotides matching TRBD2. Germline V gene data show CDR1 as DFQATT and CDR2 as SNEGSKA (reference sequence). The ends lost 3 bases at V and 4 bases at J; junction bases unmatched: 5. The CDR3 loop spans 15 amino acids. CDR3 amino acids: CSASGTSGSIYEQYF. DNA of the CDR3: TGCAGTGCTAGCGGGACTAGCGGGAGTATATACGAGCAGTACTTC.

About this clonotype: A junction boundary mismatches the germline segment, possibly from a read error. The chain employs TRBV7-2 and TRBJ2-6; D might be TRBD2 (5 bases). CDR3 length: 15 amino acids. Germline loops: CDR1 SGHTA, CDR2 FQGNSA. The CDR3 loop is CACSFPGSGANVLTF. For the CDR3, the DNA is TGTGCCTGCAGCTTCCCGGGGTCTGGGGCCAACGTCCTGACTTTC.

The chain is built from TRBV29-1 and TRBJ1-2; a weak D match, TRBD1 (5 bases). The CDR3 is made up of 12 amino acids. Trimming took off 0 bases at V and 10 bases at J, with 12 bases between the two ends. The germline CDR1 and CDR2 sequences are SQVTM and ANQGSEA. The chain's CDR3 is CSVEEQAGIYTF. The DNA of the CDR3 is TGCAGCGTTGAAGAACAGGCTGGGATCTACACCTTC. Drawing the rest from reference TRBV29-1 and TRBJ1-2, the complete variable domain is SAVISQKPSRDICQRGTSLTIQCQVDSQVTMMFWYRQQPGQSLTLIATANQGSEATYESGFVIDKFPISRPNLTFSTLTVSNMSPEDSSIYLCSVEEQAGIYTFGSGTRLTVV.

The chain couples TRBV28 to TRBJ1-1; D is unresolved. V dropped 7 bases and J dropped 1 base, with 16 bases sitting between them. Germline CDR1 reads MDHEN; CDR2 reads SYDVKM. This CDR3 is built from 15 residues. In DNA form, the CDR3 reads TGTGCCAGCACCCTCCCGGGGTCACGGAACACTGAAGCTTTCTTT. This codes for CASTLPGSRNTEAFF.